The 19 T cell receptor beta chains given below trace back to one sample, sequenced in a study of T cell responses to AZD1222 COVID-19 vaccine. Profiling relied on immunoSEQ multiplex PCR, and the TCRdb table lists in-frame clones only, not all of them. The profile shows more than 90,000 clones, 80% to 85% of them singletons. Sequenced material: peripheral blood, taken on day 0 of AZD1222 vaccination. Every receptor here comes from an adult in good health.

The chain uses TRBV28 and TRBJ1-4; 10 bases line up with TRBD1. CDR3 length: 14 residues. CDR1 MDHEN and CDR2 SYDVKM come from the germline V gene. The junction had 5 bases not matched to a gene; V was cut back by 5 bases and J by 8 bases. The CDR3 bases are TGTGCCAGCAGTGATCCGGGACAGGGGGAAAAACTGTTTTTT. Its protein product is CASSDPGQGEKLFF.

This chain links TRBV6-5 with TRBJ1-5, with D unresolved. The CDR3 totals 11 residues. In germline, CDR1 is MNHEY, CDR2 SVGAGI. Trimming removed 7 bases at V and 11 bases at J, with 12 bases between. Here the CDR3 DNA reads TGTGCCAGCAACGGACGGTTGTCCCAGCATTTT. Protein product: CASNGRLSQHF.

CDR3 region: CASSPGLADREQFF. In DNA form, the CDR3 reads TGTGCCAGCAGCCCGGGACTAGCGGACCGTGAGCAGTTCTTC. J is TRBJ2-1 and V is TRBV7-6, with 11 bases aligning to TRBD2. This CDR3 has 14 residues. With V trimmed by 5 bases and J by 9 bases, 6 bases remained unmatched. CDR1 and CDR2 from the germline V gene are SGHVS and FNYEAQ.

This rearrangement joins TRBV3-1 (or the pseudogene TRBV3-2) to TRBJ2-3; no reliable D call. The CDR3 contains 13 residues. The germline V gene encodes CDR1 LGHDT and CDR2 YNNKEL (reference sequence). V dropped 8 bases and J dropped 1 base, with 10 bases sitting between them. CDR3 amino acids: CASLLSGTDTQYF. DNA for the CDR3: TGTGCCAGCCTCCTGAGTGGCACAGATACGCAGTATTTT.

The chain carries TRBV5-1 and TRBJ2-1, with TRBD2 identical over 7 bases. Germline assignment: CDR1 SGHRS and CDR2 YFSETQ. The trim removed 4 bases at V and 0 bases at J, leaving 10 bases unmatched. The CDR3 is 17 residues long. CDR3 in amino acids: CASSITGTTSSYNEQFF. The CDR3 nucleotides are TGCGCCAGCAGCATAACGGGGACTACTAGCTCCTACAATGAGCAGTTCTTC.

The chain is built from TRBV5-1 and TRBJ1-5; 9 bases line up with TRBD1. The length of the CDR3 is 15 residues. The junction had 5 bases not matched to a gene; V was cut back by 0 bases and J by 7 bases. Germline CDR1 is SGHRS and CDR2 is YFSETQ. For the CDR3, the DNA is TGCGCCAGCAGCTTGGGGACAGGGGTCCTGCAGCCCCAGCATTTT. Translating gives CASSLGTGVLQPQHF.

The rearrangement uses TRBV2 and TRBJ2-1; 12 nucleotides align to TRBD2. V gave up 5 bases and J gave up 10 bases; unmatched junction bases: 9. The germline V gene encodes CDR1 SNHLY and CDR2 FYNNEI. The CDR3 runs to 15 residues. The CDR3 DNA reads TGTGCCAGCAGTCCGACTAGCGGGGGCCTAGGGGAGCAGTTCTTC. This gives the protein CASSPTSGGLGEQFF.

The chain recombines TRBV19 with TRBJ1-2; no clear D. Per the germline V gene, CDR1 is LNHDA and CDR2 is SQIVND (reference sequence). The V gene lost 0 bases and the J gene lost 3 bases, with 8 bases spanning the gap. The CDR3 covers 14 residues. The CDR3 sequence: CASSIEGRYYGYTF. CDR3 in DNA: TGTGCCAGTAGTATAGAGGGAAGGTACTATGGCTACACCTTC.

The chain joins TRBV6-5 to TRBJ2-7; D tentatively fits TRBD1 or TRBD2 (5 bases each). This CDR3 is built from 13 residues. Trimming removed 8 bases at V and 2 bases at J, with 13 bases between. Germline V gene sequence: CDR1 MNHEY, CDR2 SVGAGI. The CDR3, as DNA: TGTGCCAGCGCAGAGGGGCTAGCCTACGAGCAGTACTTC. It codes for CASAEGLAYEQYF.

The CDR3 spells CASSLRLITGELFF. The CDR3 nucleotides are TGTGCCAGCAGCCTAAGACTAATCACCGGGGAGCTGTTTTTT. The V and J genes are TRBV7-2 and TRBJ2-2; maybe TRBD2 (5 bases). V shed 5 bases and J shed 4 bases, with 11 bases lying between them. CDR3 length equals 14 residues. Germline loops: CDR1 SGHTA, CDR2 FQGNSA. The full variable domain, in which reference TRBV7-2 and TRBJ2-2 provide the parts outside the CDR3, is GAGVSQSPSNKVTEKGKDVELRCDPISGHTALYWYRQSLGQGLEFLIYFQGNSAPDKSGLPSDRFSAERTGGSVSTLTIQRTQQEDSAVYLCASSLRLITGELFFGEGSRLTVL.

This clone was seen once. The chain joins TRBV9 to TRBJ2-7, with TRBD2 as a possible D gene (5 bases). Germline assignment: CDR1 SGDLS and CDR2 YYNGEE. CDR3 length equals 14 residues. The V gene lost 1 base and the J gene lost 0 bases, with 8 bases spanning the gap. The CDR3 region is CASSVSGNSYEQYF. As DNA, the CDR3 is TGTGCCAGCAGCGTATCGGGAAACTCCTACGAGCAGTACTTC.

The chain couples TRBV7-8 to TRBJ1-6; D gene ambiguous. V was shortened by 0 bases and J by 1 base, with 7 bases between the two germline ends. CDR1 and CDR2 from the germline V gene are SGHVS and FQNEAQ. This CDR3 has 16 amino acids. Here the CDR3 reads CASSLASGSYNSPLHF. The CDR3 DNA reads as TGTGCCAGCAGCTTAGCCAGCGGATCCTATAATTCACCCCTCCACTTT.

CDR3 in DNA: TGTGCCAGCAGTTACGAGGCGGCCCAGTACTTC. Translating gives CASSYEAAQYF. The chain carries TRBV6-2 or TRBV6-3 and TRBJ2-5; D is unresolved. This CDR3 has 11 amino acids. Germline V gene data show CDR1 as MNHEY and CDR2 as SVGEGT. Trimming shortened V by 2 bases and J by 9 bases, and 7 bases separated the two germline ends.

The gene calls are TRBV5-1 and TRBJ1-6; 7 bases align to TRBD1. There are 14 residues in the CDR3. The trim removed 5 bases at V and 5 bases at J, leaving 4 bases unmatched. From germline, CDR1 is SGHRS and CDR2 YFSETQ. The CDR3 reads CASRPGTDNSPLHF. CDR3 sequence (DNA): TGCGCCAGCAGACCCGGGACAGATAATTCACCCCTCCACTTT. The whole variable domain, remainder taken from reference TRBV5-1 and TRBJ1-6, is KAGVTQTPRYLIKTRGQQVTLSCSPISGHRSVSWYQQTPGQGLQFLFEYFSETQRNKGNFPGRFSGRQFSNSRSEMNVSTLELGDSALYLCASRPGTDNSPLHFGNGTRLTVT.

V gene TRBV29-1 combines with J gene TRBJ1-5; D perhaps matches TRBD1 (6 bases). Germline CDR1 is SQVTM and CDR2 is ANQGSEA. This CDR3 is 10 amino acids long. This CDR3 reads CRPGDQPQHF. The CDR3 DNA follows: TGCAGACCAGGGGATCAGCCCCAGCATTTT.

This chain uses TRBV5-4 with TRBJ2-3; TRBD2 might be the D (6 bases). Germline CDR1 and CDR2: SGHNT and YYREEE (reference sequence). V was cut by 4 bases and J by 0 bases, with 18 bases left in between. This CDR3 is built from 17 residues. Here the CDR3 DNA reads TGTGCCAGCAGCCCCCTTGGGGCTAGCGCTAGCACAGATACGCAGTATTTT. Protein product: CASSPLGASASTDTQYF.

V and J are TRBV7-2 and TRBJ2-2, with 9 bases that match TRBD1. V was pared by 5 bases and J by 5 bases, with 6 bases of the junction left unmatched. Per the germline V gene, CDR1 is SGHTA and CDR2 is FQGNSA. This CDR3 has 15 amino acids. CDR3 DNA sequence: TGTGCCAGCAGCCCAGGACAGGGGCGGACCGGGGAGCTGTTTTTT. Encoded protein: CASSPGQGRTGELFF.

V is TRBV10-3 and J is TRBJ1-2, with 9 bases identical to TRBD1. CDR1 is ENHRY and CDR2 is SYGVKD in the germline V gene. V shed 0 bases, J shed 4 bases, and the junction held 3 bases outside the gene matches. The CDR3 runs to 15 residues. CDR3 residues: CAISESGTGSYGYTF. CDR3 nucleotides: TGTGCCATCAGTGAGTCTGGGACAGGGTCCTATGGCTACACCTTC.

The chain is built from TRBV10-3 and TRBJ1-1; TRBD1 is a possible D gene (6 bases). Germline assignment: CDR1 ENHRY and CDR2 SYGVKD. V gave up 6 bases and J gave up 8 bases, with 19 bases separating them. There are 14 residues in the CDR3. CDR3 protein: CAIRPRDMGKEAFF. CDR3 bases: TGTGCCATCAGGCCCCGGGACATGGGGAAAGAAGCTTTCTTT.